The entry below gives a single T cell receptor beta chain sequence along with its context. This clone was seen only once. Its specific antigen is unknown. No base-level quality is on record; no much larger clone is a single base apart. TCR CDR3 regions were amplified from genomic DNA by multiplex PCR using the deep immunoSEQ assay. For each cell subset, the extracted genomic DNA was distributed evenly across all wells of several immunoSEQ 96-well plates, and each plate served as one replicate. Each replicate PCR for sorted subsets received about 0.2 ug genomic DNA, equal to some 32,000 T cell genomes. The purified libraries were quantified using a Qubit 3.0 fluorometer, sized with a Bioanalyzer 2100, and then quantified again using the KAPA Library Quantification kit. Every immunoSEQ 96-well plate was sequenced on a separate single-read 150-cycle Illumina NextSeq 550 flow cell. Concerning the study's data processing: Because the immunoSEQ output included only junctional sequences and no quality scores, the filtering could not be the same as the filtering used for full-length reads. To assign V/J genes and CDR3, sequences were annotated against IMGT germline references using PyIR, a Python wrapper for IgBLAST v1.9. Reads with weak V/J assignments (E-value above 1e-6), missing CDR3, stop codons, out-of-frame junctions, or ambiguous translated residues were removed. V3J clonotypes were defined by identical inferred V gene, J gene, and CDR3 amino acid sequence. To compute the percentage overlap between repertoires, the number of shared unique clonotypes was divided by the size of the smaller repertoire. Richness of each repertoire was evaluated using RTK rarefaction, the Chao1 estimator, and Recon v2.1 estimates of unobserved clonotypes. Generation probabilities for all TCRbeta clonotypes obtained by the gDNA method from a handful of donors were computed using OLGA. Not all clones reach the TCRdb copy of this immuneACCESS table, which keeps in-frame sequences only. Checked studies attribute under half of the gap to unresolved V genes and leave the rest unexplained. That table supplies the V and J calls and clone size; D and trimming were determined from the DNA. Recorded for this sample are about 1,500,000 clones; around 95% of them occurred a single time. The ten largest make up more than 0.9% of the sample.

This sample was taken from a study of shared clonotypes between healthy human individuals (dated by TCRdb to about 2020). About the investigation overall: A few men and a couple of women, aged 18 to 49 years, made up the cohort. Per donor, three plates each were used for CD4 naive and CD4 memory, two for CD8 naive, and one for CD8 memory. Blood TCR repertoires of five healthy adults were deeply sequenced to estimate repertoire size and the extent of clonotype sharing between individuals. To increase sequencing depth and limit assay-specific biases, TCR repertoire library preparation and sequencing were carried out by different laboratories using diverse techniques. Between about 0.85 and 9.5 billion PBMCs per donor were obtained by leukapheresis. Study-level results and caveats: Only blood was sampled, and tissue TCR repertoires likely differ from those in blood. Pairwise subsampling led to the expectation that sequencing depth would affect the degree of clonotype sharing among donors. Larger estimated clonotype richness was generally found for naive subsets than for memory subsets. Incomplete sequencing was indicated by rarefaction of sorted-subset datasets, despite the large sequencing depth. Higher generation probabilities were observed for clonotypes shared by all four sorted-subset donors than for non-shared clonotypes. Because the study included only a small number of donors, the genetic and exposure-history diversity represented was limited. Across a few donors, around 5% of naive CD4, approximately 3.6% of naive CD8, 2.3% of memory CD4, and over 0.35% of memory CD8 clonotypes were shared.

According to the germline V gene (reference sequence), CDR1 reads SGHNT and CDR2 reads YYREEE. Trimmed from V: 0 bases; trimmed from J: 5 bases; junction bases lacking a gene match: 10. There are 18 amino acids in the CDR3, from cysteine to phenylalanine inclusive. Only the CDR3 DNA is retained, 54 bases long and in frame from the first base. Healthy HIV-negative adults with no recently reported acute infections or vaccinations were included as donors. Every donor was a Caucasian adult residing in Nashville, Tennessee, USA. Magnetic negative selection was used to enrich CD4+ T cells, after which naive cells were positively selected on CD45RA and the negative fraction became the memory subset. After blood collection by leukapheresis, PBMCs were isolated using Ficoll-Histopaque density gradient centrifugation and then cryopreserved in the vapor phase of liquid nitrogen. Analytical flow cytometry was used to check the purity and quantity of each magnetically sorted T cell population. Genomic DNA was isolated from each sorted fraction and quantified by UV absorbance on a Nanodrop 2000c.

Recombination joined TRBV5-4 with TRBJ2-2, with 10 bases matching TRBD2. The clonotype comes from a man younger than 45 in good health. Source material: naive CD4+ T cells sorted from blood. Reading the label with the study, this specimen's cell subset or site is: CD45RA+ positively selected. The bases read TGTGCCAGCAGCTTGGAGGCTAGCGGGAGTATTGTGACCGGGGAGCTGTTTTTT. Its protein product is CASSLEASGSIVTGELFF. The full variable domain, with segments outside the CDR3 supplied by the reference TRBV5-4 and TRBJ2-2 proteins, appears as ETGVTQSPTHLIKTRGQQVTLRCSSQSGHNTVSWYQQALGQGPQFIFQYYREEENGRGNFPPRFSGLQFPNYSSELNVNALELDDSALYLCASSLEASGSIVTGELFFGEGSRLTVL.